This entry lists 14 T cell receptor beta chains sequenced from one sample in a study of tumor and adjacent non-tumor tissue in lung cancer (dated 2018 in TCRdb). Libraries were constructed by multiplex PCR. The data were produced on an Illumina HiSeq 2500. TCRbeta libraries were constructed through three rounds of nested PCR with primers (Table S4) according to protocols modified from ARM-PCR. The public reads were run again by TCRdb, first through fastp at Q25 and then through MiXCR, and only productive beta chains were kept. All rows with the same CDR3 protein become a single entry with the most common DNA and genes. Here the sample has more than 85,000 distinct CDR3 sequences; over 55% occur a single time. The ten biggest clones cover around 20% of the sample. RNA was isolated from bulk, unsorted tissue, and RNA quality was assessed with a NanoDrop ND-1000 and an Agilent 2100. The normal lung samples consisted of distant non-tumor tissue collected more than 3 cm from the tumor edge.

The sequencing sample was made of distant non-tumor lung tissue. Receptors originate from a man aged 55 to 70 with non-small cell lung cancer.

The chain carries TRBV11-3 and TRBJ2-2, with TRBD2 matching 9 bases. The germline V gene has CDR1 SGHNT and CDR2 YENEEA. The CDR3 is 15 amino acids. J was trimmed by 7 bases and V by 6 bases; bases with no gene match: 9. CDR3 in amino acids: CASSPGLAMIGELFF. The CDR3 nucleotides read TGTGCCAGCAGTCCAGGACTAGCGATGATCGGGGAGCTGTTTTTT.

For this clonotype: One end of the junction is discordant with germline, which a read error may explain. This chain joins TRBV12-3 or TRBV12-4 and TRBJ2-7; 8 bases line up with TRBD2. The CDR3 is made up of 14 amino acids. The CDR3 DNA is TGTGCCAGCAGTCAGTTCGGGACTAGTTACGAGCAGTGCTTC. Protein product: CASSQFGTSYEQCF.

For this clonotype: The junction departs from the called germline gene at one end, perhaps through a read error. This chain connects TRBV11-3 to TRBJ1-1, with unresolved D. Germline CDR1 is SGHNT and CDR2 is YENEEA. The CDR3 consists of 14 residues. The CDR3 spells CAGSLGRGSTEVSF. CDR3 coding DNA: TGTGCCGGCAGCTTAGGTAGAGGATCCACTGAAGTTTCCTTT.

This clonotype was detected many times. The CDR3 region is CASSRQNYEQYF. CDR3 nucleotide sequence: TGTGCCAGCAGCCGACAGAACTACGAGCAGTACTTC. The chain links TRBV7-9 to TRBJ2-7, with D possibly being TRBD1 (5 bases). The germline V and J ends were trimmed by 5 bases and 3 bases, with 8 bases remaining between them. CDR1 and CDR2 from the germline V gene are SEHNR and FQNEAQ (reference sequence). The CDR3 length is 12 residues.

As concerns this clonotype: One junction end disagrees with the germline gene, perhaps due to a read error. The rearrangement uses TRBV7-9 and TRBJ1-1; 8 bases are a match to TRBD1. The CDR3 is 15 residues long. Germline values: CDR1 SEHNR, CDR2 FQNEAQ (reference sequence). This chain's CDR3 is CACSDPVTGGTEAFF. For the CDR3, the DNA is TGTGCCTGCAGCGACCCTGTAACAGGGGGCACTGAAGCTTTCTTT. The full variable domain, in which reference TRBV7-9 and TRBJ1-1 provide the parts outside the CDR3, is DTGVSQNPRHKITKRGQNVTFRCDPISEHNRLYWYRQTLGQGPEFLTYFQNEAQLEKSRLLSDRFSAERPKGSFSTLEIQRTEQGDSAMYLCACSDPVTGGTEAFFGQGTRLTVV.

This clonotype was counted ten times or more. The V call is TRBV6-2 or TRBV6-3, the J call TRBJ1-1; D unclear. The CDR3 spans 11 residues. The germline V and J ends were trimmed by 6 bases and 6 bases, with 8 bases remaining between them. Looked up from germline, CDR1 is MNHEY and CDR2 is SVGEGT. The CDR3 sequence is CASSTGAEAFF. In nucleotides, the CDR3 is TGTGCCAGCAGCACTGGGGCTGAAGCTTTCTTT.

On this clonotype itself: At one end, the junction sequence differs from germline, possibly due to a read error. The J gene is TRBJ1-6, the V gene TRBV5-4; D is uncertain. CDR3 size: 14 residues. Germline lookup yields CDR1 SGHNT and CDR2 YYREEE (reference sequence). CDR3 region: CASSMAWYGSPLHF. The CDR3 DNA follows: TGTGCCAGCAGCATGGCATGGTACGGTTCACCCCTCCATTTT.

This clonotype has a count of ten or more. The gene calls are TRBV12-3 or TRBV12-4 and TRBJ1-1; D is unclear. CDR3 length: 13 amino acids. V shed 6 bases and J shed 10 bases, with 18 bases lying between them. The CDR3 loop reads CASSQMSGRLAFF. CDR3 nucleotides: TGTGCCAGCAGCCAAATGTCCGGGCGCTTAGCTTTCTTT.

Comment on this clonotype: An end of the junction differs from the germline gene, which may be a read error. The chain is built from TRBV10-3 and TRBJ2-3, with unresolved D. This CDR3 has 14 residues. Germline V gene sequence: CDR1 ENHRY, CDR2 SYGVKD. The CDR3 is CVISTERDTDTQYF. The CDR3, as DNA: TGTGTCATCAGTACAGAGAGAGACACAGATACGCAGTATTTT.

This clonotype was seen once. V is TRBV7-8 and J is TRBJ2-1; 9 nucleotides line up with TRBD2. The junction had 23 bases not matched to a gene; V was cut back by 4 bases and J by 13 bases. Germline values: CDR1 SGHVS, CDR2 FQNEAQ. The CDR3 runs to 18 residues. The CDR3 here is CASSSLGRVAGGLADQFF. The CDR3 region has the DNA TGTGCCAGCAGCTCCTTGGGAAGAGTTGCGGGAGGGTTGGCTGACCAGTTCTTC.

In nucleotides, the CDR3 is TGTGCCAGCAGTAAAACCGGGTCTAGCAGGAACAATGAGCAGTTCTTC. It encodes CASSKTGSSRNNEQFF. The gene calls are TRBV6-1 and TRBJ2-1; tentative D call: TRBD2 (5 bases). This CDR3 has 16 residues. Germline V gene lookup returns CDR1 MNHNS and CDR2 SASEGT. The ends were cut back, 5 bases at V and 5 bases at J, with 19 bases in the middle.

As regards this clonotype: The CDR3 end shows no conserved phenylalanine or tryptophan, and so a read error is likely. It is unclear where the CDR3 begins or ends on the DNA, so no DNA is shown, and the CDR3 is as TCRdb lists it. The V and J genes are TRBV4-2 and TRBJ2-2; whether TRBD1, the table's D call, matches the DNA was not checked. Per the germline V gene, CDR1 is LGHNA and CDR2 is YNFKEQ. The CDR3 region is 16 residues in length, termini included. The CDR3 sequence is CASSPRGDSNTGELFI.

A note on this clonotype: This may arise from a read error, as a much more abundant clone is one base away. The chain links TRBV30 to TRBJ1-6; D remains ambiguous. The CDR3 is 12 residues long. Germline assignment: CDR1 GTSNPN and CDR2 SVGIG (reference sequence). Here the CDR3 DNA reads TGTGCGTCGGTGACGGCGGATTCACCCCTCCACTTT. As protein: CASVTADSPLHF.

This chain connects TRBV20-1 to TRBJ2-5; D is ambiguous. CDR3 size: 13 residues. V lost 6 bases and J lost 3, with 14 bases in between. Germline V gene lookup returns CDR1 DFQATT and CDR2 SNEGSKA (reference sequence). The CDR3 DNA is TGCAGTGCGTACGGGTTCTCTGAAGAGACCCAGTACTTC. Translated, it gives CSAYGFSEETQYF.